This T cell receptor beta chain was sequenced for a study of Graves' ophthalmopathy and Graves' hyperthyroidism. Germline lookup yields CDR1 MNHNS and CDR2 SASEGT. Between the trimmed V and J ends, which lost 0 bases and 4 bases, there was a span of 9 bases. CDR3 length: 14 residues. From RNA, the CDR3 regions of TCR beta chains were amplified and sequenced. After a first-round RT-PCR with HTBI primers, a second-round multiplex PCR was run. From the multiplex PCR reads, TCRdb called clonotypes with MiXCR, one entry per CDR3 protein. The sample includes under 250,000 distinct CDR3 sequences, approximately 28% of them seen just once.

This receptor was obtained from a middle-aged man with Graves' ophthalmopathy. Sequenced: peripheral blood. V is TRBV6-1 and J is TRBJ2-5; D not resolved. The CDR3: CASSEAPLIETQYF. Written as DNA, the CDR3 is TGTGCCAGCAGTGAAGCCCCATTGATAGAGACCCAGTACTTC.